The 30 T cell receptor beta chains reported below all come from one sample, sequenced in a study of shared T cell receptors in the human thymus (dated by TCRdb to the early 2020s). Library generation was performed with the immunoSEQ multiplex PCR assay. In its TCRdb copy, this immuneACCESS table keeps in-frame sequences only and misses some clones. Where compared with another copy, unresolved V genes explain less than half of these, and the others have no known cause. The sample profile shows some 700,000 clones; approximately 87% of them were found once. The ten largest clones take up about 0.01% of the sample. The same data also contributed to another study, on human thymus T cells.

The sequenced material came from thymocytes. Receptors originate from a boy younger than two with a congenital heart defect. Donor details come from another sample of the same person, matched by shared clones.

The V call is TRBV5-1, the J call TRBJ2-7; 7 nucleotides match TRBD2. The CDR3 covers 14 residues. J gave up 6 bases and V 4 bases, and 10 bases lay outside the gene matches. From germline, CDR1 is SGHRS and CDR2 YFSETQ. The CDR3 sequence is CASSPRGREGEQYF. The CDR3 coding sequence is TGCGCCAGCAGCCCGAGGGGCAGGGAGGGCGAGCAGTACTTC.

The chain joins TRBV7-2 to TRBJ2-5; D is perhaps TRBD1 (6 bases). CDR3 size: 15 residues. Germline V CDR1 and CDR2: SGHTA, FQGNSA. V lost 5 bases and J lost 2, with 15 bases in between. CDR3: CASSRAKDRQETQYF. DNA of the CDR3: TGTGCCAGCAGCCGTGCAAAAGACAGGCAAGAGACCCAGTACTTC. The variable domain in full, with the rest retrieved from reference TRBV7-2 and TRBJ2-5, is GAGVSQSPSNKVTEKGKDVELRCDPISGHTALYWYRQSLGQGLEFLIYFQGNSAPDKSGLPSDRFSAERTGGSVSTLTIQRTQQEDSAVYLCASSRAKDRQETQYFGPGTRLLVL.

This chain uses TRBV5-4 with TRBJ2-5; TRBD2 aligns across 7 bases. The ends lost 0 bases at V and 1 base at J; junction bases unmatched: 9. The CDR3 covers 17 residues. The germline gives CDR1 SGHNT, CDR2 YYREEE (reference sequence). The CDR3 nucleotides are TGTGCCAGCAGCTTGGAGGTGTCTAGCGGCGTCCAAGAGACCCAGTACTTC. This translates into CASSLEVSSGVQETQYF.

The chain uses TRBV4-2 and TRBJ1-1, with no clear D. CDR3 length: 15 residues. The V and J ends lost 3 bases and 3 bases respectively, with 14 bases between them. Germline values: CDR1 LGHNA, CDR2 YNFKEQ. The CDR3 spells CASSQDSLSHTEAFF. In DNA form, the CDR3 reads TGTGCCAGCAGCCAGGACTCTCTGTCCCACACTGAAGCTTTCTTT.

The CDR3 loop reads CASSQRVGSCNEQFF. Here the CDR3 DNA reads TGTGCCAGCAGCCAACGGGTCGGGAGCTGCAATGAGCAGTTCTTC. The chain couples TRBV4-2 to TRBJ2-1; D perhaps matches TRBD2 (6 bases). V was pared by 2 bases and J by 6 bases, with 14 bases between. Germline CDR1 LGHNA, CDR2 YNFKEQ. The CDR3 consists of 15 residues.

V usage is TRBV19 and J usage is TRBJ2-7; 8 bases are shared with TRBD2. V dropped 2 bases and J dropped 5; count of bases not matched to a gene: 5. The CDR3 has 14 amino acids. Germline-derived CDR1 and CDR2 are LNHDA and SQIVND (reference sequence). This chain's CDR3 is CASSIRGGHNEQYF. The CDR3 bases are TGTGCCAGTAGTATACGCGGGGGGCACAACGAGCAGTACTTC. Filled out from reference TRBV19 and TRBJ2-7, the complete variable domain reads DGGITQSPKYLFRKEGQNVTLSCEQNLNHDAMYWYRQDPGQGLRLIYYSQIVNDFQKGDIAEGYSVSREKKESFPLTVTSAQKNPTAFYLCASSIRGGHNEQYFGPGTRLTVT.

In its sample, this clone was seen once. The chain combines TRBV7-3 with TRBJ2-3; TRBD2 agrees at 11 bases. The length of the CDR3 is 17 residues. Trimming cost V 0 bases and J 9 bases; bases outside gene matches: 11. Germline CDR1 and CDR2: SGHTA and FQGTGA. The CDR3 sequence: CASSLTGGLAVHGTQYF. The CDR3 DNA is TGTGCCAGCAGCTTAACCGGGGGACTAGCGGTTCATGGGACGCAGTATTTT. Variable domain in full (rest from reference TRBV7-3 and TRBJ2-3): GAGVSQTPSNKVTEKGKYVELRCDPISGHTALYWYRQSLGQGPEFLIYFQGTGAADDSGLPNDRFFAVRPEGSVSTLKIQRTERGDSAVYLCASSLTGGLAVHGTQYFGPGTRLTVL.

This chain connects TRBV13 to TRBJ2-1, with D tentatively TRBD1 (6 bases). Germline CDR1 is PRHDT and CDR2 is FYEKMQ (reference sequence). V was trimmed by 3 bases and J by 10 bases, leaving 13 bases between them. The CDR3 loop spans 13 amino acids. CDR3 in DNA: TGTGCCAGCAGCTTGGGGGCCTCGGGAGAGCAGTTCTTC. Protein sequence: CASSLGASGEQFF.

This chain joins TRBV11-2 and TRBJ1-3, with 9 bases fitting TRBD1. The CDR3 contains 17 residues. The V gene end was trimmed by 4 bases and the J gene end by 2 bases; junction bases not matched to a gene: 9. Germline CDR1 reads SGHAT; CDR2 reads FQNNGV. CDR3 sequence reads: CASSSRTQGATGNTIYF. In DNA, the CDR3 is TGTGCCAGCAGCTCAAGAACACAGGGGGCCACTGGAAACACCATATATTTT.

This clone was recorded only once. The chain is built from TRBV27 and TRBJ1-2; 7 positions agree with TRBD1. The CDR3 runs to 17 residues. CDR1 is MNHEY, CDR2 SMNVEV, per germline (reference sequence). Trimming removed 6 bases from V and 5 bases from J; junction bases left unmatched: 18. The CDR3 DNA follows: TGTGCCAGCAGATATACTCCCCCAGACAGGGCACCTTATGGCTACACCTTC. This translates into CASRYTPPDRAPYGYTF.

The V gene is TRBV4-2, the J gene TRBJ2-1, with D possibly TRBD2 on 6 matching bases. The CDR3 has 16 residues. CDR1 LGHNA and CDR2 YNFKEQ come from the germline V gene. V lost 0 bases and J 2 bases, leaving 11 bases between the germline ends. The CDR3 reads CASSQDHSGTYNEQFF. The CDR3 region has the DNA TGTGCCAGCAGCCAAGATCATAGCGGAACCTACAATGAGCAGTTCTTC.

This chain joins TRBV30 and TRBJ2-7; D is ambiguous. The CDR3 runs 15 residues. Trimming took 0 bases from V and 3 from J, leaving 15 bases between them. CDR1 and CDR2 (germline): GTSNPN, SVGIG (reference sequence). Written as DNA, the CDR3 is TGTGCCTGGAGTGTAGAGCCAAGCGCTTACTACGAGCAGTACTTC. Its translation is CAWSVEPSAYYEQYF.

The V gene is TRBV29-1, the J gene TRBJ2-7; 10 bases are shared with TRBD1. Germline lookup yields CDR1 SQVTM and CDR2 ANQGSEA. V dropped 6 bases and J dropped 3; count of bases not matched to a gene: 2. CDR3 length: 12 residues. The CDR3 DNA sequence: TGCAGCGTAAGGACAGGGGGCTACGAGCAGTACTTC. It specifies CSVRTGGYEQYF.

This chain connects TRBV4-3 to TRBJ2-1; 12 bases line up with TRBD2. The CDR3 runs 14 residues. Germline values: CDR1 LGHNA, CDR2 YSLEER. With 8 bases clipped from V and 5 bases from J, the junction kept 4 bases outside the gene matches. The CDR3 protein is CASSRTSGDNEQFF. The CDR3 DNA follows: TGCGCCAGCTCTCGGACTAGCGGGGACAATGAGCAGTTCTTC.

The V and J genes are TRBV6-5 and TRBJ1-3; a possible D gene is TRBD1 (6 bases). Germline values: CDR1 MNHEY, CDR2 SVGAGI. The CDR3 length is 15 residues. Trimming left V 11 bases short and J 0 bases short, with 17 bases between. The CDR3 here is CAQGCGIRSGNTIYF. The CDR3 DNA reads as TGTGCCCAGGGGTGTGGGATACGCTCTGGAAACACCATATATTTT.

The V call is TRBV7-2, the J call TRBJ2-7, with 7 bases that match TRBD1. The CDR3 runs to 14 residues. V shed 4 bases and J 2 bases; nucleotides not matched to a gene: 5. Germline-derived CDR1 and CDR2 are SGHTA and FQGNSA. The CDR3 loop is CASSSDREAYEQYF. In DNA, the CDR3 is TGTGCCAGCAGCTCCGACAGGGAAGCCTACGAGCAGTACTTC. The complete variable domain, with remaining parts taken from reference TRBV7-2 and TRBJ2-7, reads GAGVSQSPSNKVTEKGKDVELRCDPISGHTALYWYRQSLGQGLEFLIYFQGNSAPDKSGLPSDRFSAERTGGSVSTLTIQRTQQEDSAVYLCASSSDREAYEQYFGPGTRLTVT.

This clone has a single count. The chain combines TRBV10-1 with TRBJ2-1; maybe TRBD1 (5 bases). V lost 10 bases and J 9 bases, leaving 19 bases between the germline ends. Germline loops: CDR1 WNHNN, CDR2 SYGVQD (reference sequence). This CDR3 has 13 amino acids. This chain's CDR3 is CATLTGAGGEQFF. The CDR3, as DNA: TGCGCCACCCTCACTGGGGCCGGTGGTGAGCAGTTCTTC.

The chain is built from TRBV5-4 and TRBJ2-7; 7 bases are shared with TRBD2. CDR1 is SGHNT, CDR2 YYREEE, per germline (reference sequence). The CDR3 sequence is 13 residues long. V shed 2 bases, J shed 4 bases, and the junction held 3 bases outside the gene matches. CDR3 protein: CASSFRGEYEQYF. CDR3 DNA: TGTGCCAGCAGCTTTCGGGGGGAGTACGAGCAGTACTTC.

The rearrangement joins TRBV7-2 to TRBJ2-7, with unresolved D. V lost 5 bases and J lost 0, with 11 bases in between. The germline V gene encodes CDR1 SGHTA and CDR2 FQGNSA. There are 14 residues in the CDR3. The CDR3 coding sequence is TGTGCCAGCAGCCGCTTTGCGGCCTCCTACGAGCAGTACTTC. It yields the protein CASSRFAASYEQYF.

This clone was recorded a few times. This chain uses TRBV6-1 with TRBJ2-5; a possible D gene is TRBD2 (6 bases). CDR3 length: 14 amino acids. V was trimmed by 4 bases and J by 2 bases, leaving 11 bases between them. The germline V gene has CDR1 MNHNS and CDR2 SASEGT. In nucleotides, the CDR3 is TGTGCCAGCAGTGGTAAGACTAGACAAGAGACCCAGTACTTC. Translation: CASSGKTRQETQYF.

This chain connects TRBV6-5 to TRBJ1-2; 9 bases match TRBD1. Germline CDR1 is MNHEY and CDR2 is SVGAGI. V lost 6 bases to trimming and J lost 4 bases; unmatched junction nucleotides: 9. The CDR3 has 15 residues. CDR3 DNA sequence: TGTGCCAGCAGCCCTGGGGACAGGGATCTCTATGGCTACACCTTC. This sequence encodes CASSPGDRDLYGYTF.

This clone was detected only once. V is TRBV18 and J is TRBJ2-1, with D possibly being TRBD2 (6 bases). CDR1 and CDR2 from the germline V gene are KGHSH and LQKENI. The V end was cut by 5 bases, the J end by 1 base, with 12 bases between. This CDR3 has 15 residues. The CDR3 reads CASSGGSGSYNEQFF. As DNA, the CDR3 is TGTGCCAGCTCAGGGGGTAGCGGTTCCTACAATGAGCAGTTCTTC.

This chain joins TRBV25-1 and TRBJ2-7; TRBD2 might be the D (5 bases). The CDR3 contains 14 residues. Germline-derived CDR1 and CDR2 are MGHDK and SYGVNS. Between the trimmed V and J ends, which lost 7 bases and 2 bases, there was a span of 15 bases. The CDR3 bases are TGTGCCAGCACCCTTGCTCCGGGGACCTACGAGCAGTACTTC. It yields the protein CASTLAPGTYEQYF.

This clone was counted a single time. The genes are TRBV4-1 and TRBJ2-7; D is possibly TRBD2 (5 bases). Trimming removed 1 base at V and 6 bases at J, with 19 bases between. Per germline, CDR1 MGHRA and CDR2 YSYEKL. The CDR3 sequence is 16 residues long. The DNA for the CDR3 is TGCGCCAGCAGCCAAGGCGAGCGGACCCAACCGCTCGAGCAGTACTTC. Its translation is CASSQGERTQPLEQYF.

The chain links TRBV9 to TRBJ2-2, with D possibly matching TRBD2 (5 bases). V dropped 3 bases and J dropped 6 bases, with 12 bases sitting between them. Germline V gene lookup returns CDR1 SGDLS and CDR2 YYNGEE. The CDR3 consists of 14 residues. CDR3 in DNA: TGTGCCAGCAGCGCTAGGAGGAGCGCCGGGGAGCTGTTTTTT. Protein: CASSARRSAGELFF.

The chain combines TRBV4-2 with TRBJ2-6; D may be TRBD1 (6 bases). Germline values: CDR1 LGHNA, CDR2 YNFKEQ. V lost 0 bases and J 2 bases, leaving 11 bases between the germline ends. This CDR3 has 17 residues. For the CDR3, the DNA is TGTGCCAGCAGCCAAGAGGCCTACAGGGCTGGGGCCAACGTCCTGACTTTC. Translation gives CASSQEAYRAGANVLTF.

The rearrangement links TRBV6-5 to TRBJ2-1, with 7 bases fitting TRBD2. The CDR3 is made up of 15 amino acids. CDR1 is MNHEY, CDR2 SVGAGI, per germline. V dropped 0 bases and J dropped 8; count of bases not matched to a gene: 7. CDR3 region: CASSYSVGTTDEQFF. DNA of the CDR3: TGTGCCAGCAGTTACTCAGTTGGGACTACCGATGAGCAGTTCTTC.

The V and J genes are TRBV7-9 and TRBJ2-7; no clear D gene. CDR3 length: 14 amino acids. Trimming removed 3 bases from V and 3 bases from J, with 12 bases in between. In germline, CDR1 is SEHNR, CDR2 FQNEAQ (reference sequence). CDR3 amino acids: CASSFSSLIYEQYF. CDR3 DNA sequence: TGTGCCAGCAGCTTCTCTTCACTGATCTACGAGCAGTACTTC. Looking up the rest from reference TRBV7-9 and TRBJ2-7 gives the full variable domain: DTGVSQNPRHKITKRGQNVTFRCDPISEHNRLYWYRQTLGQGPEFLTYFQNEAQLEKSRLLSDRFSAERPKGSFSTLEIQRTEQGDSAMYLCASSFSSLIYEQYFGPGTRLTVT.

The chain has TRBV7-6 and TRBJ2-1; 12 bases agree with TRBD1. The V and J ends lost 5 bases and 8 bases, in that order; junction bases with no gene match: 7. This CDR3 is built from 15 residues. The germline V gene encodes CDR1 SGHVS and CDR2 FNYEAQ. CDR3 DNA sequence: TGTGCCAGCAGCCCTTGGGACAGGGGGCGTGATGAGCAGTTCTTC. It specifies CASSPWDRGRDEQFF.

The rearrangement uses TRBV7-4 and TRBJ2-5; a possible D gene is TRBD1 (6 bases). Germline CDR1 SGHVT, CDR2 SQSDAQ. This CDR3 has 16 residues. The ends were cut back, 3 bases at V and 3 bases at J, with 17 bases in the middle. CDR3 nucleotides: TGTGCCAGCAGCTTCCCATCGGACAGAGGTGAAGAGACCCAGTACTTC. It yields the protein CASSFPSDRGEETQYF.